The 27 T cell receptor beta chains given below trace back to one sample, sequenced in a study of regulatory T cells in long-lasting Graves disease. Through Arm-PCR of CDR3 regions and iRepertoire HTBI primers, TCR beta libraries were built. TCRdb independently ran MiXCR on the multiplex PCR reads; one entry per CDR3 protein. The sample holds 300,000 to 400,000 distinct CDR3 sequences; about 20% are singletons and the top ten take 25% to 30%. Time point here: persistent/refractory GD, antithyroid drugs over 5 years with positive TRAb. With RNA extracted from PBMCs as input, the TCR library was made. The material was peripheral blood mononuclear cells (PBMCs), obtained when the disease was refractory, from a patient treated with antithyroid drugs. The source is a female donor with Graves disease.

This clonotype was counted only a few times. The CDR3 here is CSARAPGQIYEQYF. CDR3 DNA sequence: TGCAGTGCTAGAGCCCCCGGACAGATCTACGAGCAGTACTTC. The chain combines TRBV20-1 with TRBJ2-7; tentative D call: TRBD1 (6 bases). V lost 1 base and J 3 bases, leaving 13 bases between the germline ends. The CDR3 consists of 14 residues. Germline loops: CDR1 DFQATT, CDR2 SNEGSKA (reference sequence).

The chain combines TRBV20-1 with TRBJ1-6, with 8 bases lining up with TRBD1. The V gene end was trimmed by 4 bases and the J gene end by 9 bases; junction bases not matched to a gene: 11. This CDR3 has 15 residues. In germline, CDR1 is DFQATT, CDR2 SNEGSKA (reference sequence). The CDR3 is CSATYRGSIGSPLHF. CDR3 DNA: TGCAGTGCTACCTACAGGGGGAGTATCGGTTCACCCCTCCACTTT.

This clonotype came up a few times. This chain connects TRBV19 to TRBJ1-1; 8 bases agree with TRBD1. The V and J ends lost 4 bases and 0 bases, in that order; junction bases with no gene match: 4. Germline CDR1 and CDR2: LNHDA and SQIVND (reference sequence). The CDR3 is 15 amino acids. CDR3 sequence (DNA): TGTGCCAGTAGTACGCAGGGGGCCATGAACACTGAAGCTTTCTTT. Translating gives CASSTQGAMNTEAFF.

Ten or more counts support this clonotype. The rearrangement links TRBV10-3 to TRBJ1-1, with D maybe TRBD1 (5 bases). Germline assignment: CDR1 ENHRY and CDR2 SYGVKD. Trimming removed 4 bases at V and 2 bases at J, with 14 bases between. The CDR3 is made up of 15 amino acids. The CDR3 DNA reads as TGTGCCATCAGTGCGAATGGGGACTTAAACACTGAAGCTTTCTTT. Amino acids: CAISANGDLNTEAFF.

Many counts were recorded for this clonotype. This rearrangement joins TRBV27 to TRBJ1-1; no reliable D call. Trimming cost V 2 bases and J 0 bases, with 4 bases left between them. Germline CDR1 is MNHEY and CDR2 is SMNVEV (reference sequence). The CDR3 totals 13 residues. The CDR3 here is CASSLTMNTEAFF. In DNA, the CDR3 is TGTGCCAGCAGTTTAACGATGAACACTGAAGCTTTCTTT.

This clonotype was picked up a small number of times. This chain connects TRBV6-2 or TRBV6-3 to TRBJ2-1; 13 bases agree with TRBD2. This CDR3 is built from 16 residues. V trimming: 8 bases; J trimming: 10 bases; junction bases outside the gene matches: 14. Germline V lookup: CDR1 MNHEY, CDR2 SVGEGT. CDR3 in DNA: TGTGCCAGCCTTGACCCCCGGACTAGCGGGGGTAGGGAGCAGTTCTTC. Its translation: CASLDPRTSGGREQFF.

With respect to this clonotype: A clone one base away is much larger, so this may be a read error. CDR3 region: CASSQGRLAGVGEQYF. Here the CDR3 DNA reads TGTGCCAGCAGCCAAGGTCGGCTAGCGGGAGTGGGTGAGCAGTACTTC. The V and J genes are TRBV3-1 and TRBJ2-7; 10 positions agree with TRBD2. With 1 base clipped from V and 7 bases from J, the junction kept 10 bases outside the gene matches. The CDR3 is 16 residues long. Per the germline V gene, CDR1 is LGHDT and CDR2 is YNNKEL (reference sequence).

The chain uses TRBV30 and TRBJ1-5; a weak D match, TRBD1 (6 bases). Germline V CDR1 and CDR2: GTSNPN, SVGIG (reference sequence). V dropped 3 bases and J dropped 5 bases, with 11 bases sitting between them. The CDR3 contains 13 residues. The CDR3 nucleotides read TGTGCCTGGAGGGATCCAGGGGATCAGCCCCAGCATTTT. Residues: CAWRDPGDQPQHF. Drawing the rest from reference TRBV30 and TRBJ1-5, the complete variable domain is SQTIHQWPATLVQPVGSPLSLECTVEGTSNPNLYWYRQAAGRGLQLLFYSVGIGQISSEVPQNLSASRPQDRQFILSSKKLLLSDSGFYLCAWRDPGDQPQHFGDGTRLSIL.

On this clonotype itself: A much more abundant neighbour one base away suggests this may be a read error. The chain carries TRBV28 and TRBJ1-2, with 7 positions matching TRBD1. Germline values: CDR1 MDHEN, CDR2 SYDVKM. The CDR3 contains 14 residues. CDR3 nucleotides: TGTGCCAGCAGCCCCGCCTACAGGGGAGGAGGCTACATCTTC. It encodes CASSPAYRGGGYIF.

The chain uses TRBV29-1 and TRBJ1-5; TRBD1 might be the D (6 bases). V lost 5 bases and J 4 bases, leaving 12 bases between the germline ends. The CDR3 has 13 amino acids. Germline V gives CDR1 SQVTM, CDR2 ANQGSEA. DNA of the CDR3: TGCAGCGTTTTAGGGGGTTTTAATCAGCCCCAGCATTTT. This encodes CSVLGGFNQPQHF.

At least ten counts were recorded for this clonotype. The chain links TRBV7-8 to TRBJ1-5; no clear D. This CDR3 has 16 amino acids. Germline loops: CDR1 SGHVS, CDR2 FQNEAQ. Trimming removed 5 bases at V and 3 bases at J, with 17 bases between. DNA for the CDR3: TGTGCCAGCAGCCCAAGTGTCTGGGTTTACAATCAGCCCCAGCATTTT. It specifies CASSPSVWVYNQPQHF.

In the case of this clonotype: A much larger clone differs from this one at a single base, so this may be a read error. This sequence joins TRBV27 and TRBJ2-7; 7 bases are a match to TRBD1. CDR1 is MNHEY, CDR2 SMNVEV, per germline (reference sequence). The CDR3 length is 17 residues. The CDR3 nucleotides read TGTGCCGGCAGTCCCCTCTACGACAGGGCTACCGCGGAGGAGCAGTACTTC. This encodes CAGSPLYDRATAEEQYF.

As DNA, the CDR3 is TGTGCCAGCAGCCAACAGGGGGCGGTCGATACGCAGTATTTT. It specifies CASSQQGAVDTQYF. The chain uses TRBV7-2 and TRBJ2-3; TRBD1 matches at 9 bases. V was pared by 5 bases and J by 6 bases, with 6 bases of the junction left unmatched. The CDR3 totals 14 residues. Germline values: CDR1 SGHTA, CDR2 FQGNSA.

This clonotype was found many times. The V call is TRBV20-1, the J call TRBJ2-7; no reliable D call. Trimming left V 5 bases short and J 0 bases short, with 8 bases between. This CDR3 has 12 amino acids. Germline V gene lookup returns CDR1 DFQATT and CDR2 SNEGSKA (reference sequence). The CDR3 loop is CSALIDSYEQYF. The CDR3, as DNA: TGCAGTGCTCTTATAGACTCCTACGAGCAGTACTTC.

The chain employs TRBV12-3 or TRBV12-4 and TRBJ2-1; the D gene could be TRBD1 or TRBD2 (5 bases each). Trimming took off 5 bases at V and 7 bases at J, with 15 bases between the two ends. This CDR3 is 14 amino acids long. CDR3 sequence reads: CASSHEGRGNEQFF. In nucleotides, the CDR3 is TGTGCCAGCAGTCATGAGGGGAGAGGGAATGAGCAGTTCTTC.

The chain has TRBV20-1 and TRBJ1-3; 11 bases are shared with TRBD1. The germline CDR1 and CDR2 sequences are DFQATT and SNEGSKA (reference sequence). With V trimmed by 6 bases and J by 3 bases, 7 bases remained unmatched. This CDR3 comprises 15 residues. In DNA form, the CDR3 reads TGCAGTGCAGACCCGGGACAGGGGGTTGGAAACACCATATATTTT. Encoded protein: CSADPGQGVGNTIYF.

The table lists this clonotype with many counts. This chain joins TRBV20-1 and TRBJ2-5, with D possibly being TRBD2 (5 bases). This CDR3 spans 13 amino acids. Looked up from germline, CDR1 is DFQATT and CDR2 is SNEGSKA (reference sequence). The V gene lost 6 bases and the J gene lost 1 base, with 12 bases spanning the gap. This CDR3 is CSATGLLQETQYF. The CDR3 DNA reads as TGCAGTGCCACTGGACTTCTCCAAGAGACCCAGTACTTC.

The sample holds many counts of this clonotype. The rearrangement links TRBV7-2 to TRBJ1-6, with D tentatively TRBD1 (5 bases). This CDR3 comprises 17 residues. Germline assignment: CDR1 SGHTA and CDR2 FQGNSA. Deletions cut 4 bases from V and 0 bases from J, with 13 bases between. CDR3 in DNA: TGTGCCAGCAGCTGGACGGGGGGAGCCTCCTATAATTCACCCCTCCACTTT. This encodes CASSWTGGASYNSPLHF.

The chain carries TRBV2 and TRBJ2-1; 10 bases fit TRBD2. Germline trimming cut 1 base from V and 4 bases from J; bases unmatched to any gene: 4. Germline assignment: CDR1 SNHLY and CDR2 FYNNEI. The CDR3 totals 16 residues. This CDR3 is CASSEGLAGVYNEQFF. The CDR3 DNA is TGTGCCAGCAGTGAAGGGCTAGCGGGAGTGTACAATGAGCAGTTCTTC.

In this sample, this clonotype turned up many times. The V and J genes are TRBV5-1 and TRBJ2-7, with D possibly called TRBD1 or TRBD2 (6 bases each). V was trimmed by 2 bases and J by 3 bases, leaving 15 bases between them. The CDR3 is 15 residues long. Germline CDR1 is SGHRS and CDR2 is YFSETQ. The CDR3 nucleotides are TGCGCCAGCAGCTTAGACGCGGGACACAGCTACGAGCAGTACTTC. Translated: CASSLDAGHSYEQYF.

This chain uses TRBV6-2 or TRBV6-3 with TRBJ1-1, with D possibly being TRBD1 (6 bases). Germline V gives CDR1 MNHEY, CDR2 SVGEGT. The CDR3 is 15 residues long. Between the trimmed V and J ends, which lost 2 bases and 4 bases, there was a span of 14 bases. Written as DNA, the CDR3 is TGTGCCAGCAGTTACAGCGGGGGGCTCGGCACTGAAGCTTTCTTT. Amino acids: CASSYSGGLGTEAFF.

This clonotype was recorded a few times. This chain links TRBV6-1 with TRBJ2-7, with unresolved D. The ends were cut back, 4 bases at V and 0 bases at J, with 10 bases in the middle. CDR1 and CDR2 from the germline V gene are MNHNS and SASEGT. This CDR3 is built from 14 residues. CDR3 residues: CASSVSRNSYEQYF. CDR3 nucleotide sequence: TGTGCCAGCAGTGTATCAAGGAACTCCTACGAGCAGTACTTC.

A remark on this clonotype: A much larger clone sits a single nucleotide away, making a read error possible. V gene TRBV11-2 combines with J gene TRBJ1-3, with 7 bases identical to TRBD1. Germline values: CDR1 SGHAT, CDR2 FQNNGV. The CDR3 is 15 amino acids. As DNA, the CDR3 is TGTGCCAGCAGCTTGACAGGGACCTCTGGAAACACCATATGTTTT. Its protein is CASSLTGTSGNTICF.

The sample holds many counts of this clonotype. DNA for the CDR3: TGTGCCAGCAGCTTAGGCCGGGGACAGGGCGGAGGAGAGACCCAGTACTTC. Translation: CASSLGRGQGGGETQYF. The chain carries TRBV7-2 and TRBJ2-5, with 9 bases aligning to TRBD1. This CDR3 contains 17 residues. The germline gives CDR1 SGHTA, CDR2 FQGNSA. The junction had 10 bases not matched to a gene; V was cut back by 1 base and J by 4 bases.

Ten or more counts support this clonotype. The chain carries TRBV6-1 and TRBJ2-7, with a tentative D call TRBD1 (6 bases). The CDR3 is 13 residues long. V was shortened by 8 bases and J by 3 bases, with 14 bases between the two germline ends. Germline assignment: CDR1 MNHNS and CDR2 SASEGT. Here the CDR3 DNA reads TGTGCCAGCGGGGCCAGGGACAACTACGAGCAGTACTTC. Translation gives CASGARDNYEQYF.

As to this clonotype: A much larger clonotype is one base distant, so this may be a read error. The CDR3 ends on some other residue instead of the conserved phenylalanine or tryptophan, so this is likely a read error. V usage is TRBV19 and J usage is TRBJ1-2, with a weak D call TRBD1 (5 bases). The V end lost 4 bases, the J end lost 0 bases, and 12 bases lay between the germline ends. The CDR3 spans 15 residues. Per germline, CDR1 LNHDA and CDR2 SQIVND (reference sequence). In nucleotides, the CDR3 is TGTGCCAGTAGTACCCGCCGGGACGCTAACTATGGCTACACCCTC. It codes for CASSTRRDANYGYTL.

This clonotype has just a few counts. The rearrangement joins TRBV20-1 to TRBJ1-2; D is unclear. Germline V gene sequence: CDR1 DFQATT, CDR2 SNEGSKA (reference sequence). Deletions cut 0 bases from V and 4 bases from J, with 12 bases between. This CDR3 has 14 amino acids. The DNA for the CDR3 is TGCAGTGCTAGAGATTACATATCTGGCTATGGCTACACCTTC. Residues: CSARDYISGYGYTF.